Shown below are 23 T cell receptor beta chains from a single sample sequenced in a study of cytomegalovirus exposure and HLA in healthy donors. PCR amplification relied on 60 Vbeta primers (plus 13 Jbeta primers). The data were produced by immunoSEQ multiplex PCR, yet TCRdb's version contains in-frame clones alone and is incomplete. The sample holds about 100,000 clones; around 57% are singletons and the top ten take about 4.3%. The material sequenced was PBMCs. The receptors were gathered from a human donor in good health.

The rearrangement uses TRBV6-1 and TRBJ1-2; 9 nucleotides line up with TRBD1. The junction had 9 bases not matched to a gene; V was cut back by 11 bases and J by 5 bases. Germline CDR1 MNHNS, CDR2 SASEGT. The CDR3 runs 13 residues. The CDR3 region has the DNA TGTGCCTCGTTCGACAGGGGGAGGTATGGCTACACCTTC. It encodes CASFDRGRYGYTF.

The genes are TRBV5-1 and TRBJ2-1; D remains ambiguous. CDR3 length: 15 amino acids. V lost 4 bases, J lost 1 base, and 12 bases lay in between. Germline V gene lookup returns CDR1 SGHRS and CDR2 YFSETQ. CDR3 protein: CASSRLPGSYNEQFF. The CDR3 DNA is TGCGCCAGCAGCCGCTTACCGGGTTCCTACAATGAGCAGTTCTTC. Based on the CDR3 plus reference TRBV5-1 and TRBJ2-1, the full variable domain is KAGVTQTPRYLIKTRGQQVTLSCSPISGHRSVSWYQQTPGQGLQFLFEYFSETQRNKGNFPGRFSGRQFSNSRSEMNVSTLELGDSALYLCASSRLPGSYNEQFFGPGTRLTVL.

On this clone itself: The sample carries other DNA sequences with the same CDR3. The rearrangement joins TRBV19 to TRBJ1-4; 11 positions match TRBD1. Germline-derived CDR1 and CDR2 are LNHDA and SQIVND (reference sequence). Trimming cost V 5 bases and J 8 bases; bases outside gene matches: 7. The CDR3 is 15 amino acids. The CDR3 reads CASSPRTGGGEKLFF. The CDR3, as DNA: TGTGCCAGTAGTCCGCGGACAGGGGGCGGCGAAAAACTGTTTTTT.

The chain uses TRBV9 and TRBJ2-1; weak D call: TRBD2 (6 bases). This CDR3 is 14 amino acids long. Germline CDR1 and CDR2: SGDLS and YYNGEE. Trimming shortened V by 0 bases and J by 3 bases, and 7 bases separated the two germline ends. The CDR3 region is CASSVEEGYNEQFF. CDR3 nucleotides: TGTGCCAGCAGCGTAGAGGAGGGCTACAATGAGCAGTTCTTC. Supplemented by reference TRBV9 and TRBJ2-1, the full variable domain reads DSGVTQTPKHLITATGQRVTLRCSPRSGDLSVYWYQQSLDQGLQFLIQYYNGEERAKGNILERFSAQQFPDLHSELNLSSLELGDSALYFCASSVEEGYNEQFFGPGTRLTVL.

The chain couples TRBV9 to TRBJ2-2, with D hard to call. The V end lost 3 bases, the J end lost 5 bases, and 5 bases lay between the germline ends. This CDR3 has 12 amino acids. The germline gives CDR1 SGDLS, CDR2 YYNGEE. CDR3 sequence reads: CASSAATGELFF. The CDR3 DNA is TGTGCCAGCAGCGCAGCGACCGGGGAGCTGTTTTTT.

This clone was seen only once. This sequence joins TRBV27 and TRBJ2-1; 7 nucleotides agree with TRBD1. The CDR3 covers 16 residues. In germline, CDR1 is MNHEY, CDR2 SMNVEV (reference sequence). The ends lost 5 bases at V and 3 bases at J; junction bases unmatched: 10. CDR3 coding DNA: TGTGCCAGCAGTCCGTTAGGGGGCAGAAGCTACAATGAGCAGTTCTTC. It specifies CASSPLGGRSYNEQFF.

The chain links TRBV6-5 to TRBJ1-1; 7 bases are a match to TRBD1. CDR3 length: 15 amino acids. J gave up 0 bases and V 4 bases, and 5 bases lay outside the gene matches. Germline loops: CDR1 MNHEY, CDR2 SVGAGI. The chain's CDR3 is CASSSHRGLNTEAFF. The CDR3 DNA follows: TGTGCCAGCAGTTCGCACAGGGGCCTGAACACTGAAGCTTTCTTT.

This rearrangement joins TRBV28 to TRBJ1-1; 10 bases map to TRBD1. Losses at the gene ends were 3 bases for V and 0 bases for J; bases not matched to a gene: 4. The CDR3 is made up of 16 amino acids. The germline V gene has CDR1 MDHEN and CDR2 SYDVKM. CDR3 sequence: CASSLGQGKLNTEAFF. CDR3 in DNA: TGTGCCAGCAGTTTGGGACAGGGGAAACTGAACACTGAAGCTTTCTTT.

V usage is TRBV27 and J usage is TRBJ2-5; 8 bases are a match to TRBD2. The better agreement between TRBJ2-7 and the DNA end casts doubt on the J call. This CDR3 region has 15 residues. The germline CDR1 and CDR2 sequences are MNHEY and SMNVEV (reference sequence). The CDR3 DNA reads as TGTGCCAGCAGTTTATCGAGCGGGAGTGCATACGAGCAGTACTTC. It codes for CASSLSSGSAYEQYF.

This clone was counted a single time. The V and J genes are TRBV30 and TRBJ1-6, with D perhaps matching TRBD1 (6 bases). Germline V CDR1 and CDR2: GTSNPN, SVGIG (reference sequence). CDR3 size: 14 residues. V lost 3 bases and J 6 bases, leaving 12 bases between the germline ends. The CDR3 sequence: CAWRADSLNSPLHF. The CDR3 DNA reads TGTGCCTGGAGGGCGGACAGCCTTAATTCACCCCTCCACTTT.

The chain links TRBV5-1 to TRBJ1-1, with D possibly matching TRBD1 (5 bases). V shed 7 bases and J shed 1 base, with 20 bases lying between them. Germline CDR1 reads SGHRS; CDR2 reads YFSETQ. The length of the CDR3 is 16 residues. The DNA for the CDR3 is TGCGCCAGCGACAGTGGGGTAAGACACCAGAACACTGAAGCTTTCTTT. It codes for CASDSGVRHQNTEAFF.

The chain links TRBV12-1 to TRBJ2-1; TRBD2 reflects the table's D call only, with no check against the DNA. TRBV12-1 is an annotated pseudogene. The CDR3 is 17 amino acids. As DNA, the CDR3 is TGTGCCAGCAGAGAATTTGGGGGACTAGCGGGATCGATTGAGCAGTTCTTC. It yields the protein CASREFGGLAGSIEQFF.

The table lists this clone with a count of one. This chain joins TRBV5-1 and TRBJ2-1; the match to TRBD2 covers 10 bases. The V gene end was trimmed by 2 bases and the J gene end by 5 bases; junction bases not matched to a gene: 1. The CDR3 extends over 14 amino acids. The germline CDR1 and CDR2 sequences are SGHRS and YFSETQ. CDR3 sequence (DNA): TGCGCCAGCAGCTTCCTAGCGGGAGACAATGAGCAGTTCTTC. It yields the protein CASSFLAGDNEQFF.

This clone was counted between two and nine times. V and J are TRBV10-3 and TRBJ2-5; D is possibly TRBD1 (7 bases). The CDR3 sequence is 14 residues long. Trimming shortened V by 4 bases and J by 1 base, and 10 bases separated the two germline ends. Germline CDR1 and CDR2: ENHRY and SYGVKD. The CDR3 loop reads CAISGQGGQETQYF. The CDR3 DNA is TGTGCCATCAGTGGGCAGGGGGGCCAAGAGACCCAGTACTTC.

There are a few counts of this clone. The rearrangement uses TRBV29-1 and TRBJ2-3, with D possibly TRBD1 on 6 matching bases. V was clipped by 6 bases and J by 2 bases, with 15 bases between them. The CDR3 has 14 amino acids. Germline lookup yields CDR1 SQVTM and CDR2 ANQGSEA. The CDR3 is CSVGSGVPTDTQYF. CDR3 DNA sequence: TGCAGCGTGGGATCAGGGGTACCCACAGATACGCAGTATTTT.

The chain uses TRBV6-5 and TRBJ2-4; D possibly corresponds to TRBD2 (5 bases). Trimming shortened V by 10 bases and J by 9 bases, and 13 bases separated the two germline ends. The CDR3 sequence is 11 residues long. Germline CDR1 is MNHEY and CDR2 is SVGAGI. The CDR3 loop reads CATLREGIQYF. In DNA form, the CDR3 reads TGTGCCACGCTTAGAGAGGGCATTCAGTACTTC.

The chain recombines TRBV19 with TRBJ1-5; perhaps TRBD1 as D (5 bases). CDR3 length equals 16 residues. Germline loops: CDR1 LNHDA, CDR2 SQIVND (reference sequence). V was shortened by 1 base and J by 2 bases, with 12 bases between the two germline ends. CDR3 DNA: TGTGCCAGTAGTATAGCGAGGAGGGGAGGCAATCAGCCCCAGCATTTT. Protein: CASSIARRGGNQPQHF.

J is TRBJ2-3 and V is TRBV2, with D maybe TRBD1 (6 bases). V was pared by 4 bases and J by 5 bases, with 16 bases between. This CDR3 has 15 residues. Germline values: CDR1 SNHLY, CDR2 FYNNEI. CDR3 sequence: CASSGEQGVKDTQYF. CDR3 coding DNA: TGTGCCAGCAGTGGGGAACAGGGCGTGAAAGATACGCAGTATTTT.

The rearrangement links TRBV6-5 to TRBJ1-1, with 12 bases matching TRBD1. The length of the CDR3 is 15 residues. The V segment lost 0 bases and the J segment 11 bases; nucleotides outside the gene matches: 7. CDR1 MNHEY and CDR2 SVGAGI come from the germline V gene. The DNA for the CDR3 is TGTGCCAGCAGTTACTCCCGGGACAGGGGGCGCGTGGCTTTCTTT. This translates into CASSYSRDRGRVAFF.

The gene calls are TRBV28 and TRBJ1-2, with D possibly matching TRBD1 (6 bases). The germline V and J ends were trimmed by 5 bases and 8 bases, with 21 bases remaining between them. Germline values: CDR1 MDHEN, CDR2 SYDVKM. CDR3 length: 15 amino acids. CDR3 loop: CASSMTGLRQWGYTF. CDR3 in DNA: TGTGCCAGCAGTATGACAGGACTCCGGCAATGGGGCTACACCTTC.

The CDR3 protein is CASSGQGLSTDTQYF. In DNA, the CDR3 is TGTGCCAGCAGCGGACAGGGGCTTAGCACAGATACGCAGTATTTT. The V and J genes are TRBV11-2 and TRBJ2-3; TRBD1 matches at 9 bases. V was clipped by 5 bases and J by 0 bases; unmatched bases: 3. This CDR3 has 15 residues. Germline values: CDR1 SGHAT, CDR2 FQNNGV.

This clone was observed once. The V and J genes are TRBV15 and TRBJ2-7; possibly TRBD2 for D (6 bases). The germline V gene encodes CDR1 LNHNV and CDR2 YYDKDF (reference sequence). The CDR3 has 14 residues. The V end lost 1 base, the J end lost 7 bases, and 14 bases lay between the germline ends. CDR3 nucleotide sequence: TGTGCCACCAGCAGAGGGGGTGGGGGAGGAGAGCAGTACTTC. Its translation is CATSRGGGGGEQYF.

This chain connects TRBV7-2 to TRBJ2-5; D ambiguous. This CDR3 comprises 12 residues. CDR1 SGHTA and CDR2 FQGNSA come from the germline V gene. Trimming pared 5 bases from V and 5 bases from J, leaving 9 bases between. The CDR3 DNA sequence: TGTGCCAGCAGCCCGGGTTGGGAGACCCAGTACTTC. Translation gives CASSPGWETQYF.